This T cell receptor (beta chain) was captured in a study of blood T cells in healthy people across ages. General study findings and limits: Percentage of naive T cells showed a strong correlation with TCR beta diversity.

A sample-barcoded 5' primer and a J-beta primer mix were used in a second PCR of about 7 to 12 cycles. TCRdb fed the 5' RACE reads into MiXCR, producing one record per CDR3 protein. The data contain 1.5 million to 2 million distinct CDR3 sequences, about 49% of them singletons. As for this clonotype: Its antigen is undetermined.

Germline V CDR1 and CDR2: LGHNA, YSLEER. The V segment lost 2 bases and the J segment 8 bases; nucleotides outside the gene matches: 13. This CDR3 comprises 17 residues. The chain uses TRBV4-3 and TRBJ2-1; 9 bases map to TRBD1. Material for sequencing was blood. This receptor was obtained from a woman between 40 and 50 years old in good health. CDR3 nucleotide sequence: TGCGCCAGCAGCCAACACCCCGGGACAGGGCTGATCGATGAGCAGTTCTTC. It encodes CASSQHPGTGLIDEQFF.